This T cell receptor beta chain was documented in a study of a mutant IDH1 vaccine in newly diagnosed glioma. The time point was: week 47, end of study. Doses of 300 ug of mutant IDH1 20-mer peptide were given with topical imiquimod. The protocol was immunoSEQ multiplex PCR, while the TCRdb copy is restricted to in-frame clones and leaves out a portion. The data contain tens of thousands of clones, approximately 80% of them singletons. As regards this clone: The target antigen is unknown.

The germline CDR1 and CDR2 sequences are LNHDA and SQIVND (reference sequence). The CDR3 has 11 residues. The V and J ends lost 4 bases and 7 bases respectively, with 7 bases between them. This receptor was taken from a man between 18 and 29 years old with glioma. Some clones in this sample may be carry-over from other donors' samples. The V and J genes are TRBV19 and TRBJ1-2; D call uncertain. This specimen was PBMCs, taken from a glioma patient whose treatment included an IDH1 peptide vaccine. The CDR3 is CASSKGLGYTF. CDR3 DNA: TGTGCCAGTAGTAAGGGTCTTGGCTACACCTTC.